This TCR beta chain was recovered during a study of T cell repertoires in cytomegalovirus infection. Across the study: Well-studied HLA-B-restricted epitopes and recently identified HLA-C-restricted epitopes of CMV were both used in the study. CMV infection plus the matching HLA type was flagged by public TCR beta signatures.

One entry per CDR3 protein results from TCRdb running MiXCR on the reads. The sample holds tens of thousands of distinct CDR3 sequences, 15% to 25% seen once. CDR1 is DFQATT, CDR2 SNEGSKA, per germline (reference sequence). Germline trimming cut 5 bases from V and 3 bases from J; bases unmatched to any gene: 2. This CDR3 region has 13 residues. This clonotype has only a few counts. Its antigen is unknown. The study's findings and limits: Pooled public TCR beta family frequency picked out CMV carriers with the relevant HLA.

The chain uses TRBV20-1 and TRBJ1-1; 11 bases fit TRBD1. This sequence originates from a human donor in good health (CMV status not recorded). Some clones in this sample may be carry-over from other donors' samples. The sequencing used CD8+ T cells from cultured PBMCs, collected from culture after CMV antigen stimulation. The CDR3 coding sequence is TGCAGTGCTGGGGGACAGGGGGACACTGAAGCTTTCTTT. Protein: CSAGGQGDTEAFF.